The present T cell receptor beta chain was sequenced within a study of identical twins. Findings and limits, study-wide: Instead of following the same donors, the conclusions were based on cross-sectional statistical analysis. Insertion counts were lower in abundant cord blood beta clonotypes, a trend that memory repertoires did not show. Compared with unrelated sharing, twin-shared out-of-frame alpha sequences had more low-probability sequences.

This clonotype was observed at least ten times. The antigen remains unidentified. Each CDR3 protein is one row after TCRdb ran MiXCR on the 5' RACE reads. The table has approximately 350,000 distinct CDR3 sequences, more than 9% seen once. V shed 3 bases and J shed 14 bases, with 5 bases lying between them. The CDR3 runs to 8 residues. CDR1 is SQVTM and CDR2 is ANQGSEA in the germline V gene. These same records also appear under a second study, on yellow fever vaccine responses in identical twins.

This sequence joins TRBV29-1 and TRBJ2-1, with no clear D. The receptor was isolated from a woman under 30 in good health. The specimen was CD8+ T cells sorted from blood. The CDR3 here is CSVDGEFF. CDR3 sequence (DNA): TGCAGCGTTGACGGCGAGTTCTTC.